The rows below give T cell receptor beta chains drawn from one sample of a study of T cells after yellow fever vaccination. TCRdb ran MiXCR on the 5' RACE reads and lists one entry per CDR3 protein. Here the sample spans some 120,000 distinct CDR3 sequences, roughly 15% being singletons. Source: CD8+ T cells sorted from PBMCs, taken 5 days after the yellow fever booster vaccination. The receptors were sampled from a man younger than 30 who received the YFV17D yellow fever vaccine. Each CDR3 is given without its conserved first and last residue. Expanded clones are given a class, and other clones once, few, many or no size at all.

clone size: few
J gene: TRBJ2-4
V gene: TRBV21-1
CDR3 protein: ASSKRALRGIQY

clone size: NA
J gene: TRBJ2-1
V gene: TRBV29-1
CDR3 protein: SVVLGLEDNEQF

clone size: NA
J gene: TRBJ1-3
V gene: TRBV5-1
CDR3 protein: ASSLDGTAYSGNTIY

clone size: NA
J gene: TRBJ2-1
V gene: TRBV11-2
CDR3 protein: ASSLSGLDEQF

clone size: NA
J gene: TRBJ1-1
V gene: TRBV5-4
CDR3 protein: ASSLTGVLTEAF

clone size: few
J gene: TRBJ1-1
V gene: TRBV3-1
CDR3 protein: ASSQSGFLNTEAF

clone size: once
J gene: TRBJ2-3
V gene: TRBV29-1
CDR3 protein: SAWGPSGGKSTDTQY

clone size: few
J gene: TRBJ2-3
V gene: TRBV13
CDR3 protein: ASSPVWGGRYTDTQY

clone size: few
J gene: TRBJ2-1
V gene: TRBV5-1
CDR3 protein: ASRHAGVSYNEQF

clone size: once
J gene: TRBJ2-1
V gene: TRBV10-3
CDR3 protein: AISGDTYNEQF

clone size: NA
J gene: TRBJ2-5
V gene: TRBV4-1
CDR3 protein: ASSQAPLAETQY

clone size: few
J gene: TRBJ2-7
V gene: TRBV6-2/TRBV6-3
CDR3 protein: ASSYSRQGTYEQY

clone size: NA
J gene: TRBJ1-2
V gene: TRBV10-3
CDR3 protein: AISGVSNNYGYT

clone size: NA
J gene: TRBJ2-1
V gene: TRBV10-2
CDR3 protein: ASSDISGTGMENEQF

clone size: few
J gene: TRBJ1-2
V gene: TRBV7-9
CDR3 protein: ASSFAPLTTGGYT

clone size: once
J gene: TRBJ2-1
V gene: TRBV7-9
CDR3 protein: ASSLEGTEQF

clone size: many
J gene: TRBJ2-3
V gene: TRBV27
CDR3 protein: ASSLSGTDTQY

clone size: NA
J gene: TRBJ1-4
V gene: TRBV4-1
CDR3 protein: ASSQGTGMEEKLF

clone size: few
J gene: TRBJ2-3
V gene: TRBV10-3
CDR3 protein: AISDARLDTQY

clone size: few
J gene: TRBJ2-1
V gene: TRBV30
CDR3 protein: AWSPGTGGSDEQF

clone size: NA
J gene: TRBJ2-2
V gene: TRBV5-4
CDR3 protein: ASSPRGTVNTGELF

clone size: NA
J gene: TRBJ2-1
V gene: TRBV7-9
CDR3 protein: ASVQEAEQF

clone size: NA
J gene: TRBJ2-5
V gene: TRBV28
CDR3 protein: ASSSVTGIGETQY

clone size: NA
J gene: TRBJ2-5
V gene: TRBV6-6
CDR3 protein: ASSYSRPAYETQY

clone size: many
J gene: TRBJ1-5
V gene: TRBV9
CDR3 protein: ASSETGDSNQPQH

clone size: NA
J gene: TRBJ2-2
V gene: TRBV5-1
CDR3 protein: ASSFESRNTGELF

clone size: NA
J gene: TRBJ1-1
V gene: TRBV11-3
CDR3 protein: ASSLEDWRKRTEAF

clone size: few
J gene: TRBJ1-5
V gene: TRBV7-2
CDR3 protein: ASSLMQGLLQPQH

clone size: NA
J gene: TRBJ2-5
V gene: TRBV10-3
CDR3 protein: AISESGGGPQETQY

clone size: few
J gene: TRBJ2-3
V gene: TRBV7-9
CDR3 protein: ASSPSGVGTDTQY

clone size: many
J gene: TRBJ2-3
V gene: TRBV4-1
CDR3 protein: ASSQDKFDTQY

clone size: NA
J gene: TRBJ2-1
V gene: TRBV13
CDR3 protein: ASSFRSGGANEQF

clone size: NA
J gene: TRBJ2-3
V gene: TRBV13
CDR3 protein: ASSSGTSGDTDTQY

clone size: NA
J gene: TRBJ2-7
V gene: TRBV7-6
CDR3 protein: ASSSGVRGSSYEQY

clone size: NA
J gene: TRBJ2-1
V gene: TRBV25-1
CDR3 protein: ASSISGRYNEQF

clone size: NA
J gene: TRBJ2-5
V gene: TRBV6-5
CDR3 protein: ASSPTGGVQETQY

clone size: NA
J gene: TRBJ2-7
V gene: TRBV15
CDR3 protein: ATSREGTPRSEQY

clone size: NA
J gene: TRBJ1-1
V gene: TRBV12-3/TRBV12-4
CDR3 protein: ASSIEGFNTEAF

clone size: many
J gene: TRBJ2-7
V gene: TRBV14
CDR3 protein: ASSPASRVFEQY

clone size: few
J gene: TRBJ2-5
V gene: TRBV6-5
CDR3 protein: ASSYSAGGETQY